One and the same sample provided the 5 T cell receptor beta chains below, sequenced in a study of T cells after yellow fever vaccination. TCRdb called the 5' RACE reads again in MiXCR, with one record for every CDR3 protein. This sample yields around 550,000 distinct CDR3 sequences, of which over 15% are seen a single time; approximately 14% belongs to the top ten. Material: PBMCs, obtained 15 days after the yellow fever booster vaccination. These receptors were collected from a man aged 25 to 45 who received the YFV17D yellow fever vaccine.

CDR3 DNA: TGTGCCAGTAGTATCGTAAATCGGCGGACCGGGGAGCTGTTTTTT. The encoded protein is CASSIVNRRTGELFF. The chain carries TRBV19 and TRBJ2-2; D is unresolved. CDR1 and CDR2 from the germline V gene are LNHDA and SQIVND (reference sequence). V lost 3 bases to trimming and J lost 5 bases, with 13 bases between them. The CDR3 is 15 residues long.

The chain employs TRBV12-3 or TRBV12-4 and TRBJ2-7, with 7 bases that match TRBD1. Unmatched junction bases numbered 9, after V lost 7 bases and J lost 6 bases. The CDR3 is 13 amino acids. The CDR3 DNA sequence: TGTGCCAGCATCGAAGGGGGCGCGGGCGAGCAGTACTTC. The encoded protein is CASIEGGAGEQYF.

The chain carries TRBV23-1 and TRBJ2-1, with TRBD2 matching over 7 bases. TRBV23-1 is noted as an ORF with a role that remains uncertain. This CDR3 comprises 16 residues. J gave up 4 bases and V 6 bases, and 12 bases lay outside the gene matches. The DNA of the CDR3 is TGCGCCAGCAGGAAAAAAACTAGCGTTCTTTACAATGAGCAGTTCTTC. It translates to CASRKKTSVLYNEQFF.

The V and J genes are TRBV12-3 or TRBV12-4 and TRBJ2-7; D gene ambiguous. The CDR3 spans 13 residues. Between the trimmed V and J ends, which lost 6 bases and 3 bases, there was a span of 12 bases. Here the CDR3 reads CASSGRAYYEQYF. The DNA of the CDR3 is TGTGCCAGCAGCGGACGTGCATACTACGAGCAGTACTTC.

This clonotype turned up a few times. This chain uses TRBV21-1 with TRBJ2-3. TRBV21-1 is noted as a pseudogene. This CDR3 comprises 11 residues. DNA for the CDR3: TGTGCCAGTATGAGCACAGATACGCAGTATTTT. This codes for CASMSTDTQYF.